This TCR beta chain stems from a study of spatial heterogeneity in lung cancer. Study results and limitations: In tumors, expanded intratumoral alpha and beta TCR counts tracked mutation counts.

CDR1 is SGDLS and CDR2 is YYNGEE in the germline V gene. The V segment lost 4 bases and the J segment 0 bases; nucleotides outside the gene matches: 7. The CDR3 is 16 amino acids. This clonotype has just a few counts. As yet, its antigen is unknown. Every TCR cDNA molecule carried a tag that served as a unique molecular identifier. TCRdb reanalysed the 5' RACE reads using MiXCR and keeps one entry per CDR3 protein. The data show 1,500 or so distinct CDR3 sequences, more than 20% seen once. Time point in this sample: sample taken at primary tumor resection. The J gene is TRBJ1-3, the V gene TRBV9; 7 nucleotides align to TRBD1. Material: lung tumor tissue, obtained at surgery. The source of this sequence is a female donor with early-stage non-small cell lung cancer. The CDR3 region is CASSPDRPNSGNTIYF. CDR3 in DNA: TGTGCCAGCAGCCCGGACAGGCCCAACTCTGGAAACACCATATATTTT.